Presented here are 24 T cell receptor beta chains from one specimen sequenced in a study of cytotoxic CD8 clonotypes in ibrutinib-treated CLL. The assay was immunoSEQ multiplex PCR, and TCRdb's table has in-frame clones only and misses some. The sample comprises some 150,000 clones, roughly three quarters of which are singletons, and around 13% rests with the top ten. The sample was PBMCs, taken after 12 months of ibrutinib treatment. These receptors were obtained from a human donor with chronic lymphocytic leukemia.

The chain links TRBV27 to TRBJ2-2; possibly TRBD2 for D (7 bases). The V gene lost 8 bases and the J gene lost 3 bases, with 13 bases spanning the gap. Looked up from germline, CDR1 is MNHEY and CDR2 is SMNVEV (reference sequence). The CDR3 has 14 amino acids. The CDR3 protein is CASGGGGYTGELFF. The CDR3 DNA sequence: TGTGCCAGCGGGGGCGGGGGTTACACCGGGGAGCTGTTTTTT.

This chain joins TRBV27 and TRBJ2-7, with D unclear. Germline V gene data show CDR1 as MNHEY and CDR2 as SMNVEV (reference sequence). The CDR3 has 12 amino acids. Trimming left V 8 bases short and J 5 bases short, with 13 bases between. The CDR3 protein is CASALRENEQYF. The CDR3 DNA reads TGTGCCAGCGCCCTGCGAGAGAACGAGCAGTACTTC.

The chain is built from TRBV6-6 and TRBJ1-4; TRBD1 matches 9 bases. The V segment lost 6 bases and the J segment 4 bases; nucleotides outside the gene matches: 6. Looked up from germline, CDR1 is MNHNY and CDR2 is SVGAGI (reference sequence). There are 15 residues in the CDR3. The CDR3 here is CASRRQGQGNEKLFF. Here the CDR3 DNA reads TGTGCCAGCAGACGACAGGGACAGGGTAATGAAAAACTGTTTTTT.

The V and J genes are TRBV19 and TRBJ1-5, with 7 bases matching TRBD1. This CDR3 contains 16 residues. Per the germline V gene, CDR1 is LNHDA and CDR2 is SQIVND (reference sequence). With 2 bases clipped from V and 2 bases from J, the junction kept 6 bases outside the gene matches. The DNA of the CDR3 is TGTGCCAGTAGTATATTTAGGGGGCTAGGCAATCAGCCCCAGCATTTT. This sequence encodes CASSIFRGLGNQPQHF.

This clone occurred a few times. For the CDR3, the DNA is TGTGCCAGCAGCCAAGGCGCGCTACGGATTAATGAAAAACTGTTTTTT. This gives the protein CASSQGALRINEKLFF. The V call is TRBV4-2, the J call TRBJ1-4; D gene unclear. The CDR3 is 16 amino acids. CDR1 is LGHNA and CDR2 is YNFKEQ in the germline V gene. Trimming cost V 1 base and J 4 bases, with 13 bases left between them.

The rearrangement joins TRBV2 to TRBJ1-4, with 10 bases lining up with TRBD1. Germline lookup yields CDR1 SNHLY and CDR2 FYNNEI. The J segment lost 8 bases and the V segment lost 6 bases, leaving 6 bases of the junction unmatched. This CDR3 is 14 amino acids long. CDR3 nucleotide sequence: TGTGCCAGCAGGACCGGGACAGGGGACGAAAAACTGTTTTTT. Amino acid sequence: CASRTGTGDEKLFF. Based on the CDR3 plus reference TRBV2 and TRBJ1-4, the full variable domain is EPEVTQTPSHQVTQMGQEVILRCVPISNHLYFYWYRQILGQKVEFLVSFYNNEISEKSEIFDDQFSVERPDGSNFTLKIRSTKLEDSAMYFCASRTGTGDEKLFFGSGTQLSVL.

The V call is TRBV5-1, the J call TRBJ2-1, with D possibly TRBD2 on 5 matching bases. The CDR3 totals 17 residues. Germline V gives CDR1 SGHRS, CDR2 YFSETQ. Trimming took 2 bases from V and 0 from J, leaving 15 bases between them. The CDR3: CASSLTSSRSSYNEQFF. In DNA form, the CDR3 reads TGCGCCAGCAGCTTAACGTCTAGCCGAAGCTCCTACAATGAGCAGTTCTTC.

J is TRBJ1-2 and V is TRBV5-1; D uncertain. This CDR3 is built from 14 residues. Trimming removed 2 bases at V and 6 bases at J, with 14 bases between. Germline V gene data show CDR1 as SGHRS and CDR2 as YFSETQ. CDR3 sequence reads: CASSLSVRGDGYTF. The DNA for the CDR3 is TGCGCCAGCAGCTTATCGGTGCGGGGTGATGGCTACACCTTC.

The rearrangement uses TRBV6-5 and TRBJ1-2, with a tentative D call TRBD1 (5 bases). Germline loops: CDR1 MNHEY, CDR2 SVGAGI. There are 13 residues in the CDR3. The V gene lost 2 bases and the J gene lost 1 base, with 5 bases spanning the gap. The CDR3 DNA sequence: TGTGCCAGCAGTTACGGGGGTAACTATGGCTACACCTTC. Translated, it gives CASSYGGNYGYTF.

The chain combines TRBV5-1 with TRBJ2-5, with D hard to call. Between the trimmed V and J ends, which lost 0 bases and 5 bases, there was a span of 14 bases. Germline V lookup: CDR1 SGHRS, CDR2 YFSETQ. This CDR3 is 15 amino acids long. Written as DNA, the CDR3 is TGCGCCAGCAGCTTGGTCTTCCCCAGATGGGAGACCCAGTACTTC. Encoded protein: CASSLVFPRWETQYF.

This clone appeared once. CDR3 coding DNA: TGTGCCAGCAGTTACGTCCAGGGACACCAGAACACTGAAGCTTTCTTT. Translating gives CASSYVQGHQNTEAFF. The chain employs TRBV6-5 and TRBJ1-1; tentative D call: TRBD1 (6 bases). V was trimmed by 2 bases and J by 1 base, leaving 14 bases between them. Germline V gene lookup returns CDR1 MNHEY and CDR2 SVGAGI. The CDR3 loop spans 16 amino acids.

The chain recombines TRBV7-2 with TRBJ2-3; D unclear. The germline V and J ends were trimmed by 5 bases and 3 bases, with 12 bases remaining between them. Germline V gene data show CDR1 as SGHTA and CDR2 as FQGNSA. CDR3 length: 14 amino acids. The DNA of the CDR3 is TGTGCCAGCAGCCAACGTCAGGATACAGATACGCAGTATTTT. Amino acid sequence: CASSQRQDTDTQYF. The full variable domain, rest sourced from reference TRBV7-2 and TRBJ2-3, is GAGVSQSPSNKVTEKGKDVELRCDPISGHTALYWYRQSLGQGLEFLIYFQGNSAPDKSGLPSDRFSAERTGGSVSTLTIQRTQQEDSAVYLCASSQRQDTDTQYFGPGTRLTVL.

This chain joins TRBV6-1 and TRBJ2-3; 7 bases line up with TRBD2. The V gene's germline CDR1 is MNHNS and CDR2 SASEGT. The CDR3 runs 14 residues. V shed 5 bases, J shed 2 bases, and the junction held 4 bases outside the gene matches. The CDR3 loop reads CASSRRDYTDTQYF. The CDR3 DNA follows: TGTGCCAGCAGTCGCAGGGACTACACAGATACGCAGTATTTT.

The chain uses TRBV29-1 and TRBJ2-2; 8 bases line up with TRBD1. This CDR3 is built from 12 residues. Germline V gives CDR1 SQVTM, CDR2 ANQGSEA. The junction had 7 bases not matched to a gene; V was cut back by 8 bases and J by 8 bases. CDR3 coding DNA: TGCAGCTCCAGGGGGCGCCTGGGGGAGCTGTTTTTT. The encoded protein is CSSRGRLGELFF.

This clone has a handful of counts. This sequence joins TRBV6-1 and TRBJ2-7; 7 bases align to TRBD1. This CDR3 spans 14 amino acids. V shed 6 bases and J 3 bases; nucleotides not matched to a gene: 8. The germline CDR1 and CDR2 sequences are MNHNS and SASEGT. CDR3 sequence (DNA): TGTGCCAGCAGCCCAACCGGGACAGTCTACGAGCAGTACTTC. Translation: CASSPTGTVYEQYF.

The DNA for the CDR3 is TGTGCCATTCCCGAAGCTTTGTCGTCTAGCGGCACAGATACGCAGTATTTT. This encodes CAIPEALSSSGTDTQYF. The chain joins TRBV7-9 to TRBJ2-3; weak D call: TRBD2 (6 bases). The CDR3 sequence is 17 residues long. Trimming shortened V by 10 bases and J by 1 base, and 24 bases separated the two germline ends. Per the germline V gene, CDR1 is SEHNR and CDR2 is FQNEAQ (reference sequence).

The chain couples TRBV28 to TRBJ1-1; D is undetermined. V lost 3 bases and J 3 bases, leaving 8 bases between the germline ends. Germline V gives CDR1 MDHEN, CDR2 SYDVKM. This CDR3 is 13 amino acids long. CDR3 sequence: CASSFLGHTEAFF. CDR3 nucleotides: TGTGCCAGCAGTTTTTTAGGGCACACTGAAGCTTTCTTT.

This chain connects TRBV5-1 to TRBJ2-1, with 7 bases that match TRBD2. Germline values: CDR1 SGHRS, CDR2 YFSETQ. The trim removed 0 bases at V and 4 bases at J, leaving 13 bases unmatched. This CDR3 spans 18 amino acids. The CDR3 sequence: CASSLVGSLAVEYNEQFF. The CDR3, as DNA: TGCGCCAGCAGCTTGGTTGGCAGTCTAGCGGTAGAATACAATGAGCAGTTCTTC. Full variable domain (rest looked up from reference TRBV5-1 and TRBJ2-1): KAGVTQTPRYLIKTRGQQVTLSCSPISGHRSVSWYQQTPGQGLQFLFEYFSETQRNKGNFPGRFSGRQFSNSRSEMNVSTLELGDSALYLCASSLVGSLAVEYNEQFFGPGTRLTVL.

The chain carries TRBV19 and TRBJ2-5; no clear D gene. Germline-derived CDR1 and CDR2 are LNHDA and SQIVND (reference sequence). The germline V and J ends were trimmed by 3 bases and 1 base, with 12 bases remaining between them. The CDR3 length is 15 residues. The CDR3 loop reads CASSMGPGFQETQYF. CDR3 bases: TGTGCCAGTAGTATGGGCCCAGGTTTCCAAGAGACCCAGTACTTC.

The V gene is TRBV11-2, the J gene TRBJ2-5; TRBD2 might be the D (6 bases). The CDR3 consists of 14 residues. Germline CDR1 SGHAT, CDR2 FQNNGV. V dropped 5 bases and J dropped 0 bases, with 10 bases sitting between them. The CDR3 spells CASSPRTNQETQYF. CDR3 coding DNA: TGTGCCAGCAGCCCCCGGACTAACCAAGAGACCCAGTACTTC.

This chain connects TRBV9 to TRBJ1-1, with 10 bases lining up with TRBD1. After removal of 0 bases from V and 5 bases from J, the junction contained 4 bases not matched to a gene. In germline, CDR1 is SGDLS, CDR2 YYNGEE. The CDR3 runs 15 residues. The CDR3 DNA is TGTGCCAGCAGCGTAGAAGACAGGGGGCCTACTGAAGCTTTCTTT. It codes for CASSVEDRGPTEAFF.

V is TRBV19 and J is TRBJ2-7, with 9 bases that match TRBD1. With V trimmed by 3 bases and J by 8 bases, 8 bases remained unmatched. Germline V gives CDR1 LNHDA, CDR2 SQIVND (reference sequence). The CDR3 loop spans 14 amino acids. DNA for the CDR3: TGTGCCAGTAGTATCGGACAGGGGATAACCCAGCAGTACTTC. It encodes CASSIGQGITQQYF.

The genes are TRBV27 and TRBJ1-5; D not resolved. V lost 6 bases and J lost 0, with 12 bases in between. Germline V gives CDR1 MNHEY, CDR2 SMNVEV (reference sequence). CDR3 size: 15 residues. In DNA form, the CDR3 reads TGTGCCAGCAGACCCGCGGTTATTAGCAATCAGCCCCAGCATTTT. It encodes CASRPAVISNQPQHF.

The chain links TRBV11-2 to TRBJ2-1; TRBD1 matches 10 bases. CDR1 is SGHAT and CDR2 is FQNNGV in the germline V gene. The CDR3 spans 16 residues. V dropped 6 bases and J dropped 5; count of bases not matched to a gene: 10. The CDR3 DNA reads TGTGCCAGCAGTGAACCGGGACAGGGGATCGACAATGAGCAGTTCTTC. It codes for CASSEPGQGIDNEQFF.